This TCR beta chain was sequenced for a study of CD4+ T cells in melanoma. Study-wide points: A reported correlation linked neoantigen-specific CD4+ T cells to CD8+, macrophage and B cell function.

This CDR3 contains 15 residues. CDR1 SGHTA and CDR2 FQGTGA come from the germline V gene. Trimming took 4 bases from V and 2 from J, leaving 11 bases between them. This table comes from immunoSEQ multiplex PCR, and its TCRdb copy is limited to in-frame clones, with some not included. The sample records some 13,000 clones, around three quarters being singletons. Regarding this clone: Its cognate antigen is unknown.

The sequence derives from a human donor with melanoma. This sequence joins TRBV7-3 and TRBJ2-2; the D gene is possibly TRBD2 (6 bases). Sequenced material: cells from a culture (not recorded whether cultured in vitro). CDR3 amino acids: CASSSTGLNTGELFF. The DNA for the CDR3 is TGTGCCAGCAGCTCAACGGGACTCAACACCGGGGAGCTGTTTTTT. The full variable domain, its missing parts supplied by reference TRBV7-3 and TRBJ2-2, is GAGVSQTPSNKVTEKGKYVELRCDPISGHTALYWYRQSLGQGPEFLIYFQGTGAADDSGLPNDRFFAVRPEGSVSTLKIQRTERGDSAVYLCASSSTGLNTGELFFGEGSRLTVL.